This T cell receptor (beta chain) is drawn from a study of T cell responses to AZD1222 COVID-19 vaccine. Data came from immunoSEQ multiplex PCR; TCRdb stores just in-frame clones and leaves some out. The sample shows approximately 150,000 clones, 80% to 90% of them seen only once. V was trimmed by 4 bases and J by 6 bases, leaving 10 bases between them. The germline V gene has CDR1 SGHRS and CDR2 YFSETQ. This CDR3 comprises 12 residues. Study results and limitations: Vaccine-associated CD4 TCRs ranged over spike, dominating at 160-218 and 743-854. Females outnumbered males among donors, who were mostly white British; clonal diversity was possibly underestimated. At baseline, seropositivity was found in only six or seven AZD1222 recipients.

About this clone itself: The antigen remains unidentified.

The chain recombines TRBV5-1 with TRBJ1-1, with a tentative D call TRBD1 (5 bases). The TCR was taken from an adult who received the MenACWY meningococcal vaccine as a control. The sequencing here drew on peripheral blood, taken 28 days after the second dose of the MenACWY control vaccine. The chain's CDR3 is CASSRDRAEAFF. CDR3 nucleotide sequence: TGCGCCAGCAGCAGGGACCGAGCTGAAGCTTTCTTT. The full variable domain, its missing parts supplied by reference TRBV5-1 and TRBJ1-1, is KAGVTQTPRYLIKTRGQQVTLSCSPISGHRSVSWYQQTPGQGLQFLFEYFSETQRNKGNFPGRFSGRQFSNSRSEMNVSTLELGDSALYLCASSRDRAEAFFGQGTRLTVV.